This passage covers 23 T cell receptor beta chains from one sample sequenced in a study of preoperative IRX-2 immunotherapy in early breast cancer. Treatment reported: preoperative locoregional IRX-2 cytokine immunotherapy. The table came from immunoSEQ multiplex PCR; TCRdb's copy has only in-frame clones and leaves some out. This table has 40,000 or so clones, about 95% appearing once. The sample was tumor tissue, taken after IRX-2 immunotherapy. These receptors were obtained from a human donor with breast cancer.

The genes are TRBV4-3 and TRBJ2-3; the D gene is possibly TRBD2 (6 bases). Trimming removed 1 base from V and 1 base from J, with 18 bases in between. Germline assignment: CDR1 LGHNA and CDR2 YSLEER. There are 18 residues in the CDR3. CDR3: CASSQGGDDLRRTDTQYF. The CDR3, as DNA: TGCGCCAGCAGCCAAGGGGGGGACGATCTCCGTCGCACAGATACGCAGTATTTT.

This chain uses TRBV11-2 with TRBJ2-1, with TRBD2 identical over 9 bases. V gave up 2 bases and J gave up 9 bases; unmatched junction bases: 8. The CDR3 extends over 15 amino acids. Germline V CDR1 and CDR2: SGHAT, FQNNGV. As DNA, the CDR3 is TGTGCCAGCAGCTTAATCGCGGGAGGGCCGTCTGAGCAGTTCTTC. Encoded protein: CASSLIAGGPSEQFF.

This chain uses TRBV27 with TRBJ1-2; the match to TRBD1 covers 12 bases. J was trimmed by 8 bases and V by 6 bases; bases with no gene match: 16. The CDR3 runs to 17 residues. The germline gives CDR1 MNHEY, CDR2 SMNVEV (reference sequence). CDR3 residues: CASRPFGPGQGAGGYTF. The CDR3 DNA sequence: TGTGCCAGCAGACCCTTCGGACCGGGACAGGGGGCGGGGGGCTACACCTTC.

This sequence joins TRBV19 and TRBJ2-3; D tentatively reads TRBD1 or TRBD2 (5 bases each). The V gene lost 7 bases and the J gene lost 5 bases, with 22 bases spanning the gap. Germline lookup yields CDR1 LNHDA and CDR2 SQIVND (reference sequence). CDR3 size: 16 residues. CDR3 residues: CASNDWGRGAVDTQYF. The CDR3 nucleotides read TGTGCCAGTAACGACTGGGGACGGGGAGCAGTAGATACGCAGTATTTT. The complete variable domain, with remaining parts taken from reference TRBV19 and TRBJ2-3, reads DGGITQSPKYLFRKEGQNVTLSCEQNLNHDAMYWYRQDPGQGLRLIYYSQIVNDFQKGDIAEGYSVSREKKESFPLTVTSAQKNPTAFYLCASNDWGRGAVDTQYFGPGTRLTVL.

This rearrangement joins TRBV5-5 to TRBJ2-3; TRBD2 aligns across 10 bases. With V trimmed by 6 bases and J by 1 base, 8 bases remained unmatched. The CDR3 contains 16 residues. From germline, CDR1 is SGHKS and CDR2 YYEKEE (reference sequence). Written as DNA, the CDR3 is TGTGCCAGCACGAAGGGACTAGCGACGCGCACAGATACGCAGTATTTT. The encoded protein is CASTKGLATRTDTQYF. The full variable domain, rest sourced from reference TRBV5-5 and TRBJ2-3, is DAGVTQSPTHLIKTRGQQVTLRCSPISGHKSVSWYQQVLGQGPQFIFQYYEKEERGRGNFPDRFSARQFPNYSSELNVNALLLGDSALYLCASTKGLATRTDTQYFGPGTRLTVL.

The CDR3 DNA reads TGTGCCAGCAGCGGGGGACTAGTCCAAAAAGAGCAGTACTTC. This translates into CASSGGLVQKEQYF. The chain couples TRBV2 to TRBJ2-7, with TRBD2 matching 8 bases. Germline V CDR1 and CDR2: SNHLY, FYNNEI. The CDR3 consists of 14 residues. The trim removed 6 bases at V and 7 bases at J, leaving 11 bases unmatched.

The CDR3 here is CASSLAGSGELFF. The CDR3 DNA reads as TGTGCCAGCAGTTTAGCTGGGTCTGGGGAGCTGTTTTTT. The rearrangement uses TRBV27 and TRBJ2-2, with D hard to call. The CDR3 length is 13 residues. Germline CDR1 reads MNHEY; CDR2 reads SMNVEV (reference sequence). V lost 2 bases and J 8 bases, leaving 9 bases between the germline ends.

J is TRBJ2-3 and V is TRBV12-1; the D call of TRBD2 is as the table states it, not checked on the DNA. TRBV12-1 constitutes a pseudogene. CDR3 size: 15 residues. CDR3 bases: TGTGCCAGCATCCACTTCGGGGGGGCCAGTTCTACGCAGTATTTT. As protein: CASIHFGGASSTQYF.

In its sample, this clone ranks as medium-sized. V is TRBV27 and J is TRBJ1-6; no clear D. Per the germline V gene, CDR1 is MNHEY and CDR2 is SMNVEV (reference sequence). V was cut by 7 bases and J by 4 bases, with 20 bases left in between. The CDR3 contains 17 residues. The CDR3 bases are TGTGCCAGCACCGGCATGGACCCTTCTTTTTATAATTCACCCCTCCACTTT. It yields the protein CASTGMDPSFYNSPLHF.

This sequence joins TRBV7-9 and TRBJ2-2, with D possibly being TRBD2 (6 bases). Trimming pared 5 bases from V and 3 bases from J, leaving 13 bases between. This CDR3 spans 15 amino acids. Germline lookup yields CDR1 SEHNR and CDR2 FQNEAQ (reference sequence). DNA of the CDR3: TGTGCCAGCAGCCCGACGGGGGACCACACCGGGGAGCTGTTTTTT. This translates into CASSPTGDHTGELFF.

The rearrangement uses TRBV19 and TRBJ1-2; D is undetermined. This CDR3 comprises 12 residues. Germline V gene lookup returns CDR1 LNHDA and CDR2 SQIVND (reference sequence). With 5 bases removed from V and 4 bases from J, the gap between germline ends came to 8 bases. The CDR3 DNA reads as TGTGCCAGTAGTTCGGCAGGCTATGGCTACACCTTC. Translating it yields CASSSAGYGYTF. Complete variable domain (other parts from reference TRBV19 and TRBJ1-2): DGGITQSPKYLFRKEGQNVTLSCEQNLNHDAMYWYRQDPGQGLRLIYYSQIVNDFQKGDIAEGYSVSREKKESFPLTVTSAQKNPTAFYLCASSSAGYGYTFGSGTRLTVV.

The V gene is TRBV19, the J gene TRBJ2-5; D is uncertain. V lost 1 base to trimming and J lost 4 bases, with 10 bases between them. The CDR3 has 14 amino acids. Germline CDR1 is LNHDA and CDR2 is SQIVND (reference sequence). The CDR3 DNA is TGTGCCAGTAGTATAGCTCAGGTCGGAGAGACCCAGTACTTC. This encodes CASSIAQVGETQYF. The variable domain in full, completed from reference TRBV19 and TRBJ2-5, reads DGGITQSPKYLFRKEGQNVTLSCEQNLNHDAMYWYRQDPGQGLRLIYYSQIVNDFQKGDIAEGYSVSREKKESFPLTVTSAQKNPTAFYLCASSIAQVGETQYFGPGTRLLVL.

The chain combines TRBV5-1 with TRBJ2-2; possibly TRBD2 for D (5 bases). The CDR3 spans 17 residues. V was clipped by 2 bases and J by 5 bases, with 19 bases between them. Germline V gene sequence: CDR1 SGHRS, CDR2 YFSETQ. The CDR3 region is CASSFRGYEPGTGELFF. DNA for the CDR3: TGCGCCAGCAGCTTCCGGGGTTATGAGCCTGGAACCGGGGAGCTGTTTTTT. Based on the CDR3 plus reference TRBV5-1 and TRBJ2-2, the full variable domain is KAGVTQTPRYLIKTRGQQVTLSCSPISGHRSVSWYQQTPGQGLQFLFEYFSETQRNKGNFPGRFSGRQFSNSRSEMNVSTLELGDSALYLCASSFRGYEPGTGELFFGEGSRLTVL.

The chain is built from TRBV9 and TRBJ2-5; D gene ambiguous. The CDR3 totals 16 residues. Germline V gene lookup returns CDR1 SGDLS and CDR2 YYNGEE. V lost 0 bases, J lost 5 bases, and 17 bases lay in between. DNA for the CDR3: TGTGCCAGCAGCGTAGCTACGGGTGTCGCTCGGGAGACCCAGTACTTC. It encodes CASSVATGVARETQYF.

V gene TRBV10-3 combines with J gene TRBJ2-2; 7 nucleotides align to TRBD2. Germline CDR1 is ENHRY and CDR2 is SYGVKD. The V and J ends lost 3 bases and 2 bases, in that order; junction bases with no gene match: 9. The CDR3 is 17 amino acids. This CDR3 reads CAISDSSGLDNTGELFF. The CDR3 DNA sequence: TGTGCCATCAGTGACTCTAGCGGATTAGATAACACCGGGGAGCTGTTTTTT.

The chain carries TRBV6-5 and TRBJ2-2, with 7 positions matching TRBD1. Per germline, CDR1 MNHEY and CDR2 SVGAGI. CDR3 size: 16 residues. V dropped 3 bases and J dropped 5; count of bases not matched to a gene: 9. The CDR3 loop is CASSYSPTGLTGELFF. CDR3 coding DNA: TGTGCCAGCAGTTATTCACCGACAGGGCTTACCGGGGAGCTGTTTTTT.

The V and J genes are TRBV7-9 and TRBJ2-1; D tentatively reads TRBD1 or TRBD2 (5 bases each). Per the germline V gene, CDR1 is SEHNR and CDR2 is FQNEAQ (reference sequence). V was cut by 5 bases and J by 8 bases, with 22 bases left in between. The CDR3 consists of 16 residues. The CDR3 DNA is TGTGCCAGCAGCCCGCCGTGGACGTCCAGAGGGGATGAGCAGTTCTTC. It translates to CASSPPWTSRGDEQFF.

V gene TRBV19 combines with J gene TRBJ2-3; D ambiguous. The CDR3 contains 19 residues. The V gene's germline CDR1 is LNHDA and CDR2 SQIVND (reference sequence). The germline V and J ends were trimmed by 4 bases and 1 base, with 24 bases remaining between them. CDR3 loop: CASSTGSVGDVPGTDTQYF. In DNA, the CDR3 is TGTGCCAGTAGTACTGGGTCCGTCGGTGACGTTCCAGGCACAGATACGCAGTATTTT. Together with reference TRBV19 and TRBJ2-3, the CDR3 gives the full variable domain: DGGITQSPKYLFRKEGQNVTLSCEQNLNHDAMYWYRQDPGQGLRLIYYSQIVNDFQKGDIAEGYSVSREKKESFPLTVTSAQKNPTAFYLCASSTGSVGDVPGTDTQYFGPGTRLTVL.

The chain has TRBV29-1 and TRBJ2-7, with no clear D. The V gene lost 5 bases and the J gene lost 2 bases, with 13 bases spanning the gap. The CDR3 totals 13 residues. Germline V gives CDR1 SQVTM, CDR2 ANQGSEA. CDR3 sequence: CSVRPALAYEQYF. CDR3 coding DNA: TGCAGCGTTCGCCCGGCCCTCGCCTACGAGCAGTACTTC.

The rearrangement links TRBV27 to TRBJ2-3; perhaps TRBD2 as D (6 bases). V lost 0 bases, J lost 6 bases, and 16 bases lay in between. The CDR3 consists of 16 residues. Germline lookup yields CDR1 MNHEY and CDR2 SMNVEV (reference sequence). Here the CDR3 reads CASSLSGNRGWDTQYF. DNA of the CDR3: TGTGCCAGCAGTTTATCCGGGAATCGGGGGTGGGATACGCAGTATTTT.

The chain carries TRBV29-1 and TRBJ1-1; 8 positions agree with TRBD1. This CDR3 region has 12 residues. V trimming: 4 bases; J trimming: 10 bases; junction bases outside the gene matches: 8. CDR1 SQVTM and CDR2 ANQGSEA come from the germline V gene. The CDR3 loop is CSVARGLQGAFF. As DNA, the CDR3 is TGCAGCGTTGCCAGGGGGCTGCAGGGAGCTTTCTTT.

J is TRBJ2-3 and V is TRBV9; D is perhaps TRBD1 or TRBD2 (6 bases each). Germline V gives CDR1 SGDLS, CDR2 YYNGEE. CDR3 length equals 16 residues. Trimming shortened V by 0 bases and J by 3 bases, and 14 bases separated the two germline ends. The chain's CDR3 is CASSVGGARATDTQYF. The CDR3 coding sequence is TGTGCCAGCAGCGTAGGGGGGGCGCGAGCGACAGATACGCAGTATTTT.

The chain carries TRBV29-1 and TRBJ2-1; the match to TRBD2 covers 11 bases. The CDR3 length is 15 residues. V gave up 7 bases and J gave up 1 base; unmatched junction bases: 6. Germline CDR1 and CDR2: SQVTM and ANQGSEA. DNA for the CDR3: TGCAGCGCCCTTAGCGGGAGGGTATCCTACAATGAGCAGTTCTTC. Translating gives CSALSGRVSYNEQFF.